This T cell receptor (beta chain) is drawn from a study of vaccination effects on CD4 cells after COVID-19. Across the study: They grew some 1.9 million PBMC in each well, adding 8.5 to 10 IU/ml IL-2 and 10 ug/ml peptides.

At the end of roughly 9 days of culture, CD4+ T cells were isolated. Each participant received a vaccine that was either BNT162b2 or mRNA-1273, given as two doses. Whole-study findings and limits: Convalescent patients were scarce, and early post-infection timepoints were absent.

Regarding this clone: The antigen is not known.

Assay: immunoSEQ multiplex PCR; the TCRdb copy retains only in-frame clones and omits some. The sample carries 47,000 or so clones, roughly two thirds recorded once. V shed 2 bases, J shed 8 bases, and the junction held 5 bases outside the gene matches. The CDR3 totals 14 residues. Germline V gene sequence: CDR1 SGHDN, CDR2 FVKESK. Material: CD4+ T cells from PBMCs cultured without peptide, obtained after COVID-19 vaccination. This clonotype was sampled from a human donor who received a COVID-19 vaccine. The chain uses TRBV14 and TRBJ1-2; 10 nucleotides align to TRBD1. The CDR3 DNA sequence: TGTGCCAGCAGCCAACGACAGGGGGCAAAAGGCTACACCTTC. As protein: CASSQRQGAKGYTF.